Listed here are 16 T cell receptor beta chains from one sample, sequenced in a study of human T cells and chemical hapten exposure. Time point denoted: patch test 1, 2 weeks after DPC sensitization. Treatment noted: therapeutic diphenylcyclopropenone sensitization with weekly scalp DPC. Using its own MiXCR run on the RACE reads, TCRdb lists one record per CDR3 protein. Among 150,000 or so distinct CDR3 sequences listed, approximately 14% were seen once. The sequenced sample was whole blood, obtained in connection with sensitization to the hapten diphenylcyclopropenone (DPC). These receptors originate from a woman aged 25-40 years with alopecia areata. Some clones in this sample may be carry-over from other donors' samples.

This clonotype turned up a few times. The chain joins TRBV2 to TRBJ2-1, with 7 positions matching TRBD2. Germline CDR1 reads SNHLY; CDR2 reads FYNNEI. Trimming cost V 6 bases and J 10 bases; bases outside gene matches: 6. This CDR3 spans 12 amino acids. Here the CDR3 DNA reads TGTGCCAGCAGCCCGACTAGCACCGAGCAGTTCTTC. Amino acids: CASSPTSTEQFF.

This sequence joins TRBV12-5 and TRBJ1-2; maybe TRBD1 (6 bases). Germline-derived CDR1 and CDR2 are LGHNT and FRNRAP. This CDR3 has 16 residues. Deletions cut 1 base from V and 3 bases from J, with 15 bases between. The CDR3 sequence: CASGLAYRDIHYGYTF. CDR3 nucleotides: TGTGCTAGTGGTTTGGCCTACCGGGACATCCACTATGGCTACACCTTC. The whole variable domain, remainder taken from reference TRBV12-5 and TRBJ1-2, is DARVTQTPRHKVTEMGQEVTMRCQPILGHNTVFWYRQTMMQGLELLAYFRNRAPLDDSGMPKDRFSAEMPDATLATLKIQPSEPRDSAVYFCASGLAYRDIHYGYTFGSGTRLTVV.

J is TRBJ2-7 and V is TRBV7-2; no reliable D call. CDR1 and CDR2 from the germline V gene are SGHTA and FQGNSA. Trimming took 2 bases from V and 5 from J, leaving 19 bases between them. The CDR3 consists of 16 residues. DNA of the CDR3: TGTGCCAGCAGCTTAAGTAGTCCGTTAGTCGGCCACGAGCAGTACTTC. It is translated as CASSLSSPLVGHEQYF.

This clonotype has just a few counts. The V gene is TRBV6-6, the J gene TRBJ1-1, with 7 bases lining up with TRBD1. V dropped 0 bases and J dropped 4; count of bases not matched to a gene: 2. This CDR3 comprises 14 residues. Germline-derived CDR1 and CDR2 are MNHNY and SVGAGI (reference sequence). The CDR3 nucleotides are TGTGCCAGCAGTTACTCAAGGGGGCGCACTGAAGCTTTCTTT. Protein sequence: CASSYSRGRTEAFF.

The genes are TRBV7-9 and TRBJ1-3, with 7 bases fitting TRBD1. The junction had 7 bases not matched to a gene; V was cut back by 5 bases and J by 0 bases. Germline V gene sequence: CDR1 SEHNR, CDR2 FQNEAQ (reference sequence). The CDR3 spans 16 residues. The CDR3 nucleotides are TGTGCCAGCAGCCCGGGGACAGTTTCCTCTGGAAACACCATATATTTT. Protein: CASSPGTVSSGNTIYF.

This clonotype was seen only a few times. V and J are TRBV7-6 and TRBJ2-5, with TRBD2 matching 7 bases. The V and J ends lost 4 bases and 1 base, in that order; junction bases with no gene match: 6. Germline V gene sequence: CDR1 SGHVS, CDR2 FNYEAQ. This CDR3 has 15 residues. The CDR3 DNA reads as TGTGCCAGCAGCTCCTCCCTAGCGGCCCAAGAGACCCAGTACTTC. Its translation is CASSSSLAAQETQYF. The entire variable domain, with the rest obtained from reference TRBV7-6 and TRBJ2-5, is as follows: GAGVSQSPRYKVTKRGQDVALRCDPISGHVSLYWYRQALGQGPEFLTYFNYEAQQDKSGLPNDRFSAERPEGSISTLTIQRTEQRDSAMYRCASSSSLAAQETQYFGPGTRLLVL.

In this sample, this clonotype turned up a few times. This chain links TRBV6-2 or TRBV6-3 with TRBJ2-1; possible D gene TRBD1, 5 bases. The germline CDR1 and CDR2 sequences are MNHEY and SVGEGT. CDR3 length equals 12 residues. The V end lost 7 bases, the J end lost 3 bases, and 7 bases lay between the germline ends. CDR3 residues: CASTDSYNEQFF. As DNA, the CDR3 is TGTGCCAGCACCGACAGCTACAATGAGCAGTTCTTC.

In its sample, this clonotype was seen a few times. The genes are TRBV3-1 and TRBJ1-2, with D perhaps matching TRBD1 (5 bases). V lost 1 base, J lost 2 bases, and 11 bases lay in between. Germline V CDR1 and CDR2: LGHDT, YNNKEL (reference sequence). The CDR3 is made up of 15 amino acids. The CDR3 bases are TGTGCCAGCAGCCAAGCGACAGTATCCAACTATGGCTACACCTTC. It codes for CASSQATVSNYGYTF.

This clonotype was detected a few times. The chain couples TRBV7-9 to TRBJ2-2; weak D call: TRBD2 (6 bases). Germline V gives CDR1 SEHNR, CDR2 FQNEAQ (reference sequence). The CDR3 consists of 17 residues. The germline V and J ends were trimmed by 0 bases and 1 base, with 12 bases remaining between them. CDR3 DNA sequence: TGTGCCAGCAGCTTAGCTCCCGGGGGTTGGAACACCGGGGAGCTGTTTTTT. Protein sequence: CASSLAPGGWNTGELFF.

This clonotype was observed many times. The J gene is TRBJ1-1, the V gene TRBV7-9; 9 bases are a match to TRBD1. This CDR3 region has 16 residues. The V gene end was trimmed by 1 base and the J gene end by 0 bases; junction bases not matched to a gene: 3. Germline CDR1 is SEHNR and CDR2 is FQNEAQ (reference sequence). Written as DNA, the CDR3 is TGTGCCAGCAGCTTAGGAGACAGGGGGTTGAACACTGAAGCTTTCTTT. It is translated as CASSLGDRGLNTEAFF.

The chain combines TRBV5-1 with TRBJ1-2; 10 nucleotides agree with TRBD1. With 0 bases clipped from V and 4 bases from J, the junction kept 6 bases outside the gene matches. CDR1 is SGHRS and CDR2 is YFSETQ in the germline V gene. CDR3 size: 16 residues. CDR3: CASSLEGTGARYGYTF. The CDR3 DNA reads as TGCGCCAGCAGCTTGGAAGGGACAGGGGCTCGCTATGGCTACACCTTC.

This clonotype was seen only a few times. The J gene is TRBJ1-3, the V gene TRBV7-2; D perhaps matches TRBD1 (6 bases). V was cut by 2 bases and J by 3 bases, with 8 bases left in between. This CDR3 is built from 14 residues. The germline gives CDR1 SGHTA, CDR2 FQGNSA. CDR3 sequence: CASSLYRDGNTIYF. The CDR3, as DNA: TGTGCCAGCAGCTTATACAGGGATGGAAACACCATATATTTT.

The count of this clonotype is one. The chain couples TRBV6-4 to TRBJ2-7; TRBD1 matches at 7 bases. With V trimmed by 4 bases and J by 3 bases, 18 bases remained unmatched. The CDR3 extends over 18 amino acids. The germline CDR1 and CDR2 sequences are MRHNA and SNTAGT. CDR3 in amino acids: CASSVCPVTTGTDYEQYF. As DNA, the CDR3 is TGTGCCAGCAGTGTATGTCCCGTAACAACCGGGACAGACTACGAGCAGTACTTC.

A few counts support this clonotype. The rearrangement uses TRBV7-3 and TRBJ2-6; TRBD1 matches at 12 bases. The CDR3 has 18 residues. The trim removed 5 bases at V and 2 bases at J, leaving 7 bases unmatched. Per germline, CDR1 SGHTA and CDR2 FQGTGA. CDR3 in amino acids: CASSQAGQGAPGANVLTF. In nucleotides, the CDR3 is TGTGCCAGCAGCCAAGCGGGACAGGGGGCTCCTGGGGCCAACGTCCTGACTTTC.

This clonotype has a handful of counts. The chain is built from TRBV24-1 and TRBJ2-1; TRBD1 matches at 7 bases. This CDR3 is built from 13 residues. J lost 8 bases, V lost 6 bases, and 6 bases had no gene match. CDR1 is KGHDR and CDR2 is SFDVKD in the germline V gene. The chain's CDR3 is CATSKTGRDEQFF. CDR3 nucleotides: TGTGCCACCAGTAAGACAGGGCGCGATGAGCAGTTCTTC.

The sample holds a few counts of this clonotype. The chain employs TRBV9 and TRBJ2-7; no definite D call. V was pared by 0 bases and J by 2 bases, with 9 bases between. The CDR3 consists of 14 residues. Germline V gives CDR1 SGDLS, CDR2 YYNGEE. CDR3 amino acids: CASSVGQLTYEQYF. The CDR3, as DNA: TGTGCCAGCAGCGTAGGGCAGTTAACCTACGAGCAGTACTTC.